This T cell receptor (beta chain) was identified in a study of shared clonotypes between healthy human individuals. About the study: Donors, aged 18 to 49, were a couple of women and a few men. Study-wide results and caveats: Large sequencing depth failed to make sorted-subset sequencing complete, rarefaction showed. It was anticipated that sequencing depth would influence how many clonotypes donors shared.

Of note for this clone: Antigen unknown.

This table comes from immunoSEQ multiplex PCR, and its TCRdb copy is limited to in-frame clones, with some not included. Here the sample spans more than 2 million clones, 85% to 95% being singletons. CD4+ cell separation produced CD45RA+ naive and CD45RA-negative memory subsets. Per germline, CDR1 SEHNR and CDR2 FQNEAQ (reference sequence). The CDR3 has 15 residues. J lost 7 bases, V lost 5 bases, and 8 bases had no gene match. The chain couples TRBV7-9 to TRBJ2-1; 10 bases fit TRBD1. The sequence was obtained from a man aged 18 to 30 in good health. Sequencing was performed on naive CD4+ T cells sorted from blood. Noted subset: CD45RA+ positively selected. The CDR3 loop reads CASSMDRGDRNEQFF. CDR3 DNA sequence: TGTGCCAGCAGCATGGACAGGGGGGATCGGAATGAGCAGTTCTTC.